This passage covers 30 T cell receptor beta chains from one sample sequenced in a study of blood T cell repertoires in COVID-19. Sequencing used immunoSEQ multiplex PCR; TCRdb keeps in-frame clones, though not all of them. The sample gives tens of thousands of clones, more than 70% of which show up once; just under 7% is in the top ten. Specimen: peripheral blood. All receptors come from a man in his fifties or sixties with active COVID-19.

J is TRBJ2-1 and V is TRBV29-1; tentative D call: TRBD2 (6 bases). The CDR3 is made up of 15 amino acids. Germline CDR1 SQVTM, CDR2 ANQGSEA. The germline V and J ends were trimmed by 3 bases and 4 bases, with 16 bases remaining between them. CDR3 amino acids: CSVEDGGGAYNEQFF. CDR3 bases: TGCAGCGTTGAGGATGGCGGAGGGGCTTACAATGAGCAGTTCTTC.

This chain connects TRBV2 to TRBJ2-4; 11 bases agree with TRBD1. In germline, CDR1 is SNHLY, CDR2 FYNNEI. This CDR3 region has 13 residues. V lost 8 bases to trimming and J lost 8 bases; unmatched junction nucleotides: 5. The CDR3 DNA reads as TGTGCCAGCGGGGGACAGGGGGTTTACATTCAGTACTTC. It specifies CASGGQGVYIQYF.

This sequence joins TRBV25-1 and TRBJ2-1, with 10 bases aligning to TRBD2. The CDR3 is 14 amino acids. V lost 5 bases, J lost 7 bases, and 5 bases stayed unmatched. Looked up from germline, CDR1 is MGHDK and CDR2 is SYGVNS. The CDR3 nucleotides read TGTGCCAGCAGTTTAGAGCGGGAGGGGAATGAGCAGTTCTTC. Translation gives CASSLEREGNEQFF.

This rearrangement joins TRBV9 to TRBJ2-3; 8 nucleotides agree with TRBD2. This CDR3 is 15 amino acids long. Germline trimming cut 3 bases from V and 1 base from J; bases unmatched to any gene: 4. CDR1 and CDR2 from the germline V gene are SGDLS and YYNGEE. The CDR3 is CASSARAGGTDTQYF. As DNA, the CDR3 is TGTGCCAGCAGCGCCCGAGCGGGGGGCACAGATACGCAGTATTTT.

The V call is TRBV29-1, the J call TRBJ1-4, with 9 nucleotides matching TRBD1. The CDR3 spans 12 residues. In germline, CDR1 is SQVTM, CDR2 ANQGSEA. Unmatched junction bases numbered 5, after V lost 7 bases and J lost 8 bases. CDR3 nucleotide sequence: TGCAGCGCGGGACAGGGTAGGGAAAAACTGTTTTTT. This sequence encodes CSAGQGREKLFF.

The V and J genes are TRBV28 and TRBJ1-5; D is unresolved. The germline gives CDR1 MDHEN, CDR2 SYDVKM. The CDR3 totals 16 residues. With 3 bases removed from V and 0 bases from J, the gap between germline ends came to 12 bases. Here the CDR3 reads CASSFLALFSNQPQHF. CDR3 DNA: TGTGCCAGCAGTTTCCTGGCCCTTTTTAGCAATCAGCCCCAGCATTTT.

This clone was counted between two and nine times. This chain links TRBV6-1 with TRBJ2-3; 8 bases are shared with TRBD1. Unmatched junction bases numbered 8, after V lost 2 bases and J lost 4 bases. Germline V gene lookup returns CDR1 MNHNS and CDR2 SASEGT. CDR3 size: 16 residues. CDR3 sequence (DNA): TGTGCCAGCAGTGAATTTCGGGCAGGGGGCCCAGATACGCAGTATTTT. Protein product: CASSEFRAGGPDTQYF.

The V gene is TRBV4-2, the J gene TRBJ2-3; TRBD2 agrees at 15 bases. Looked up from germline, CDR1 is LGHNA and CDR2 is YNFKEQ. The CDR3 spans 15 residues. V shed 4 bases, J shed 4 bases, and the junction held 0 bases outside the gene matches. Written as DNA, the CDR3 is TGTGCCAGCAGCCGGACTAGCGGGGGGGCAGATACGCAGTATTTT. Amino acids: CASSRTSGGADTQYF.

The CDR3 nucleotides read TGTGCCAGCAGTTTATCTTGGGAGGGAAACACTCAAGAGACCCAGTACTTC. Protein: CASSLSWEGNTQETQYF. This sequence joins TRBV28 and TRBJ2-5; the match to TRBD2 covers 7 bases. Germline V CDR1 and CDR2: MDHEN, SYDVKM. The CDR3 length is 17 residues. V lost 1 base and J lost 2; bases outside the gene matches: 10.

This clone showed up just a few times. The chain employs TRBV15 and TRBJ2-5; a weak D match, TRBD1 (5 bases). The CDR3 spans 15 residues. The V and J ends lost 1 base and 4 bases respectively, with 13 bases between them. Looked up from germline, CDR1 is LNHNV and CDR2 is YYDKDF (reference sequence). The CDR3 DNA sequence: TGTGCCACCAGCAGAGTGGCCAGGGCAATAGAGACCCAGTACTTC. Amino acids: CATSRVARAIETQYF.

For the CDR3, the DNA is TGTGCCAGCAGTGAAAGCCTATACTCGTCGGCTTTCTTT. Translating gives CASSESLYSSAFF. J is TRBJ1-1 and V is TRBV6-1; D gene unclear. There are 13 residues in the CDR3. Germline CDR1 and CDR2: MNHNS and SASEGT. Trimming stripped 2 bases from V and 11 bases from J, with 15 bases between.

The chain uses TRBV5-4 and TRBJ2-1; D gene ambiguous. The germline gives CDR1 SGHNT, CDR2 YYREEE (reference sequence). Trimming removed 2 bases at V and 7 bases at J, with 4 bases between. The CDR3 is 11 residues long. CDR3 sequence (DNA): TGTGCCAGCAGCTTCTCTAATGAGCAGTTCTTC. Translated, it gives CASSFSNEQFF.

This clone has a handful of counts. The chain has TRBV6-5 and TRBJ1-1; tentatively, D is TRBD1 (6 bases). V was trimmed by 8 bases and J by 1 base, leaving 11 bases between them. Germline V CDR1 and CDR2: MNHEY, SVGAGI. The CDR3 is made up of 13 amino acids. The CDR3 nucleotides are TGTGCCAGCTCGTGGGGGCAGAACACTGAAGCTTTCTTT. Protein: CASSWGQNTEAFF.

The rearrangement links TRBV18 to TRBJ1-4; possible D gene TRBD1, 6 bases. This CDR3 is 18 amino acids long. Per germline, CDR1 KGHSH and CDR2 LQKENI. Trimming cost V 5 bases and J 0 bases, with 19 bases left between them. CDR3 residues: CASSANQGITATNEKLFF. The CDR3, as DNA: TGTGCCAGCTCAGCGAACCAGGGGATTACTGCAACTAATGAAAAACTGTTTTTT.

This clone was seen at least ten times. The rearrangement joins TRBV19 to TRBJ1-4, with D hard to call. Germline CDR1 LNHDA, CDR2 SQIVND (reference sequence). The CDR3 length is 14 residues. V was cut by 6 bases and J by 4 bases, with 12 bases left in between. The CDR3 sequence: CASRRSSLNEKLFF. In nucleotides, the CDR3 is TGTGCCAGTAGGAGGTCCAGTCTTAATGAAAAACTGTTTTTT.

This chain links TRBV3-1 (or the pseudogene TRBV3-2) with TRBJ2-3, with D possibly matching TRBD2 (6 bases). CDR3 length equals 17 residues. Trimming shortened V by 1 base and J by 3 bases, and 17 bases separated the two germline ends. The germline CDR1 and CDR2 sequences are LGHDT and YNNKEL (reference sequence). The CDR3 loop is CASSQAGRGLGTDTQYF. The CDR3 DNA follows: TGTGCCAGCAGCCAAGCGGGGCGGGGCCTTGGAACAGATACGCAGTATTTT.

The chain has TRBV29-1 and TRBJ2-5; 8 positions agree with TRBD1. Germline CDR1 and CDR2: SQVTM and ANQGSEA. The CDR3 totals 13 residues. The trim removed 4 bases at V and 4 bases at J, leaving 5 bases unmatched. The CDR3 loop reads CSVASRGRETQYF. As DNA, the CDR3 is TGCAGCGTTGCCAGCAGGGGGCGAGAGACCCAGTACTTC.

This chain connects TRBV2 to TRBJ2-7, with 7 bases that match TRBD1. The V gene's germline CDR1 is SNHLY and CDR2 FYNNEI. The CDR3 is made up of 14 amino acids. The junction had 10 bases not matched to a gene; V was cut back by 6 bases and J by 5 bases. The CDR3 DNA sequence: TGTGCCAGCAGCGAGGACAGGAAAATCAACGAGCAGTACTTC. It codes for CASSEDRKINEQYF.

The rearrangement uses TRBV5-6 and TRBJ2-5; 8 positions match TRBD2. There are 15 residues in the CDR3. Germline trimming cut 4 bases from V and 1 base from J; bases unmatched to any gene: 6. The V gene's germline CDR1 is SGHDT and CDR2 YYEEEE. DNA of the CDR3: TGTGCCAGCAGCCGGCGGGGGGCCCCCCAAGAGACCCAGTACTTC. Translation: CASSRRGAPQETQYF.

The V gene is TRBV29-1, the J gene TRBJ2-7; TRBD1 matches 10 bases. Trimming took 4 bases from V and 6 from J; bases not matched to a gene: 3. The CDR3 has 12 residues. Germline lookup yields CDR1 SQVTM and CDR2 ANQGSEA. The CDR3: CSVGDRGREQYF. DNA of the CDR3: TGCAGCGTTGGGGACAGGGGCCGCGAGCAGTACTTC.

This chain connects TRBV5-1 to TRBJ1-1; 8 nucleotides line up with TRBD1. From germline, CDR1 is SGHRS and CDR2 YFSETQ. This CDR3 has 14 amino acids. J lost 6 bases, V lost 4 bases, and 8 bases had no gene match. CDR3 sequence reads: CASSTAAGGSEAFF. In DNA, the CDR3 is TGCGCCAGCAGCACGGCGGCAGGGGGCTCTGAAGCTTTCTTT.

This chain joins TRBV7-9 and TRBJ2-5; 7 positions match TRBD2. CDR1 is SEHNR, CDR2 FQNEAQ, per germline (reference sequence). With V trimmed by 1 base and J by 5 bases, 10 bases remained unmatched. The CDR3 is 16 amino acids. DNA for the CDR3: TGTGCCAGCAGCTTAGATCACCTTGGGGGAGGGGAGACCCAGTACTTC. As protein: CASSLDHLGGGETQYF.

The chain recombines TRBV13 with TRBJ2-7; TRBD1 agrees at 12 bases. Germline values: CDR1 PRHDT, CDR2 FYEKMQ (reference sequence). The CDR3 is 16 residues long. V lost 4 bases and J lost 7; bases outside the gene matches: 11. The CDR3 reads CASSSSPGQGAEEQYF. The DNA for the CDR3 is TGTGCCAGCAGCTCAAGCCCGGGACAGGGGGCGGAGGAGCAGTACTTC.

The chain recombines TRBV9 with TRBJ1-5; D may be TRBD1 (5 bases). V was pared by 7 bases and J by 1 base, with 6 bases between. The CDR3 is 12 residues long. The germline gives CDR1 SGDLS, CDR2 YYNGEE. CDR3 bases: TGTGCCAGCGGGGGGAGCAATCAGCCCCAGCATTTT. Encoded protein: CASGGSNQPQHF.

The chain combines TRBV18 with TRBJ1-1, with TRBD1 identical over 9 bases. The V gene end was trimmed by 5 bases and the J gene end by 3 bases; junction bases not matched to a gene: 4. The CDR3 totals 14 residues. Germline V CDR1 and CDR2: KGHSH, LQKENI. CDR3 region: CASSRQGEDTEAFF. Written as DNA, the CDR3 is TGTGCCAGCTCAAGACAGGGGGAGGACACTGAAGCTTTCTTT.

The V gene is TRBV7-2, the J gene TRBJ2-3, with TRBD1 matching over 9 bases. The germline CDR1 and CDR2 sequences are SGHTA and FQGNSA. The CDR3 runs 16 residues. J gave up 4 bases and V 5 bases, and 10 bases lay outside the gene matches. In nucleotides, the CDR3 is TGTGCCAGCAGCCACTATAACACAGGGGGCGCAGATACGCAGTATTTT. This codes for CASSHYNTGGADTQYF. The complete variable domain, with remaining parts taken from reference TRBV7-2 and TRBJ2-3, reads GAGVSQSPSNKVTEKGKDVELRCDPISGHTALYWYRQSLGQGLEFLIYFQGNSAPDKSGLPSDRFSAERTGGSVSTLTIQRTQQEDSAVYLCASSHYNTGGADTQYFGPGTRLTVL.

This clone was counted a single time. The J gene is TRBJ1-5, the V gene TRBV12-3 or TRBV12-4; D is unresolved. V lost 3 bases, J lost 7 bases, and 10 bases lay in between. The CDR3 extends over 13 amino acids. CDR3 nucleotide sequence: TGTGCCAGCAGTTTCCAGAGGGAGCAGCCCCAGCATTTT. Protein: CASSFQREQPQHF.

This rearrangement joins TRBV15 to TRBJ1-3; D is unresolved. V was shortened by 0 bases and J by 0 bases, with 9 bases between the two germline ends. Germline CDR1 reads LNHNV; CDR2 reads YYDKDF (reference sequence). The CDR3 contains 16 residues. CDR3 amino acids: CATSRDGFNSGNTIYF. CDR3 DNA: TGTGCCACCAGCAGAGACGGTTTTAACTCTGGAAACACCATATATTTT.

The CDR3 is CASSPAGNTEAFF. DNA of the CDR3: TGTGCCAGCAGCCCCGCGGGAAACACTGAAGCTTTCTTT. The chain couples TRBV9 to TRBJ1-1; D remains ambiguous. Trimming took 4 bases from V and 2 from J, leaving 9 bases between them. CDR3 size: 13 residues. Germline V gene data show CDR1 as SGDLS and CDR2 as YYNGEE. Filled out from reference TRBV9 and TRBJ1-1, the complete variable domain reads DSGVTQTPKHLITATGQRVTLRCSPRSGDLSVYWYQQSLDQGLQFLIQYYNGEERAKGNILERFSAQQFPDLHSELNLSSLELGDSALYFCASSPAGNTEAFFGQGTRLTVV.

The chain uses TRBV2 and TRBJ1-5; 7 nucleotides line up with TRBD1. The germline CDR1 and CDR2 sequences are SNHLY and FYNNEI. V lost 6 bases to trimming and J lost 1 base; unmatched junction nucleotides: 6. The CDR3 contains 15 residues. The DNA for the CDR3 is TGTGCCAGCAGAGCGACAGGGTCCAGCAATCAGCCCCAGCATTTT. It is translated as CASRATGSSNQPQHF.